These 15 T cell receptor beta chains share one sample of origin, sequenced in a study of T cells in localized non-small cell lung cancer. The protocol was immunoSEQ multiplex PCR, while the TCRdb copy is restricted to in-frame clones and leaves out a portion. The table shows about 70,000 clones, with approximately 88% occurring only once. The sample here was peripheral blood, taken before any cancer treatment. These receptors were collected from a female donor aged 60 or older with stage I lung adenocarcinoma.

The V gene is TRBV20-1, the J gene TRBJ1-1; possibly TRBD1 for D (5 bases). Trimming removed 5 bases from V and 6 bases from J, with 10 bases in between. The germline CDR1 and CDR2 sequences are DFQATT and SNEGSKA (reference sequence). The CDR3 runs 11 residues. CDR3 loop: CSALRQPEAFF. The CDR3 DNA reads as TGCAGTGCTCTCCGACAGCCTGAAGCTTTCTTT.

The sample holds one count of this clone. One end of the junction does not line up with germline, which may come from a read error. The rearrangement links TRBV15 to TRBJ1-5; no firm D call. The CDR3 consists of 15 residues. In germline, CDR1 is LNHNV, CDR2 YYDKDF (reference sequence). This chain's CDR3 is CATSGDTLSNQPQHF. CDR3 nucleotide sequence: TGTGCCACCAGCGGAGACACATTGAGCAATCAGCCCCAGCATTTT. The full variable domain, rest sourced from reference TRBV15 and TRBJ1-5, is DAMVIQNPRYQVTQFGKPVTLSCSQTLNHNVMYWYQQKSSQAPKLLFHYYDKDFNNEADTPDNFQSRRPNTSFCFLDIRSPGLGDTAMYLCATSGDTLSNQPQHFGDGTRLSIL.

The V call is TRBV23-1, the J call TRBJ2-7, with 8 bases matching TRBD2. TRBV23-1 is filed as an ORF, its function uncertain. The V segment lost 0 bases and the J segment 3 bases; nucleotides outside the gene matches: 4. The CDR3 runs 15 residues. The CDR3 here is CASSQSGGGLYEQYF. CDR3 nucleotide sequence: TGCGCCAGCAGTCAATCCGGGGGGGGGCTCTACGAGCAGTACTTC.

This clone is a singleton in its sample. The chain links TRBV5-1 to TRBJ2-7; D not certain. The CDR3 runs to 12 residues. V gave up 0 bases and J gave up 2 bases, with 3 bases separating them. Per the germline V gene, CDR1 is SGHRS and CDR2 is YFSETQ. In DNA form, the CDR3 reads TGCGCCAGCAGCTTGGGAGCCTACGAGCAGTACTTC. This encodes CASSLGAYEQYF.

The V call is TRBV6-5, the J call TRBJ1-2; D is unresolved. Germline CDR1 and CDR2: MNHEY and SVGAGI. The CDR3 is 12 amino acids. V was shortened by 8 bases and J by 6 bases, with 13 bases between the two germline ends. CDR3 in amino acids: CASLDESDGYTF. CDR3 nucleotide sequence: TGTGCCAGCCTGGATGAGAGCGATGGCTACACCTTC.

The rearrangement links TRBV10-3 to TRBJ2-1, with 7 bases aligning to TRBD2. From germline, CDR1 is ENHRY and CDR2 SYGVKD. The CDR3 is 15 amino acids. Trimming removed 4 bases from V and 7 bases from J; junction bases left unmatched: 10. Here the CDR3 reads CAISGTGTNQNEQFF. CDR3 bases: TGTGCCATCAGTGGGACCGGGACTAACCAGAATGAGCAGTTCTTC.

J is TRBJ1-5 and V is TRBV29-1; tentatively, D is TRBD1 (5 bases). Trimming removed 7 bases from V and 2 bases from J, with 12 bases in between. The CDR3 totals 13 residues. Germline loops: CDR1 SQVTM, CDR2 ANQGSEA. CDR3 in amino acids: CSASLGGNQPQHF. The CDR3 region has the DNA TGCAGCGCTTCCCTGGGGGGCAATCAGCCCCAGCATTTT.

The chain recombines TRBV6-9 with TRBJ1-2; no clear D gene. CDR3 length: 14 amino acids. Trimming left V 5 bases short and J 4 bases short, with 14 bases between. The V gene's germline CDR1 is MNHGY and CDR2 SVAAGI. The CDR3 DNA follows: TGTGCCAGCAGTGCGACCGGAAAGACCTATGGCTACACCTTC. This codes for CASSATGKTYGYTF.

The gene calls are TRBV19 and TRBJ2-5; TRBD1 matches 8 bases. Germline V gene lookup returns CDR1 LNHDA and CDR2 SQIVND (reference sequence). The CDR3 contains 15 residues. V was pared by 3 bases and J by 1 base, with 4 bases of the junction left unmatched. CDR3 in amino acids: CASSIPGTGQETQYF. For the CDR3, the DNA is TGTGCCAGTAGTATCCCCGGGACAGGCCAAGAGACCCAGTACTTC.

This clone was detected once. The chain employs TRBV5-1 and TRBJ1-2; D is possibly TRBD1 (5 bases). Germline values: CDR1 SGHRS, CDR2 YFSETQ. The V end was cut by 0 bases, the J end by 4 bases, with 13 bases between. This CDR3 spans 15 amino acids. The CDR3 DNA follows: TGCGCCAGCAGCTTGGCCTCTGGGCAGGGCTATGGCTACACCTTC. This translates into CASSLASGQGYGYTF.

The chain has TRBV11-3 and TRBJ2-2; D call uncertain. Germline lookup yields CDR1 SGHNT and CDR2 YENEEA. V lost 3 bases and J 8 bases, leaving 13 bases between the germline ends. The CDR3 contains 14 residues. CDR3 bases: TGTGCCAGCAGCTTTCGGCAACTCCAAGGGGAGCTGTTTTTT. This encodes CASSFRQLQGELFF.

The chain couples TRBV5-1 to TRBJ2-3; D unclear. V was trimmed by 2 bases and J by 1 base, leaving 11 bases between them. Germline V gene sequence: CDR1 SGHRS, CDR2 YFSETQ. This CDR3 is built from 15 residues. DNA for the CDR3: TGCGCCAGCAGCTTAGACCAACCGGGCACAGATACGCAGTATTTT. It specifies CASSLDQPGTDTQYF.

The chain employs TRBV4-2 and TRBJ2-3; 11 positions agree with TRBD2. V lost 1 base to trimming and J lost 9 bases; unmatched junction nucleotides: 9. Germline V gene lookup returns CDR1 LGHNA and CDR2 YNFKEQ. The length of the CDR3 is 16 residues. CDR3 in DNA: TGTGCCAGCAGCCAAGCGTCTAGCGGGGGGTCCAGAACGCAGTATTTT. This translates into CASSQASSGGSRTQYF.

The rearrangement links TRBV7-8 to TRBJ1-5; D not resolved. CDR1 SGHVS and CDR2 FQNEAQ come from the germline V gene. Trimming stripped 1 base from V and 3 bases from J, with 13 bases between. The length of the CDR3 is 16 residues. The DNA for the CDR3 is TGTGCCAGCAGCTTAGTCGTAGGGATGGCCAATCAGCCCCAGCATTTT. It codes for CASSLVVGMANQPQHF. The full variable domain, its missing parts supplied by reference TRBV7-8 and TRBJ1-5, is GAGVSQSPRYKVAKRGQDVALRCDPISGHVSLFWYQQALGQGPEFLTYFQNEAQLDKSGLPSDRFFAERPEGSVSTLKIQRTQQEDSAVYLCASSLVVGMANQPQHFGDGTRLSIL.

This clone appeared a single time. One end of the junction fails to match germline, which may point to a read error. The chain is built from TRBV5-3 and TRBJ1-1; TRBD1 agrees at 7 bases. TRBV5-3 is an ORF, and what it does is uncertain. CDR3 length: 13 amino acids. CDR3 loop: CASSFDRDTEAFF. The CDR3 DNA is TGTGCCAGCAGCTTCGACAGGGACACTGAAGCTTTCTTT.